These 9 T cell receptor beta chains were all obtained from the same sample, sequenced in a study of vaccination and CD4 T cells after COVID-19. Treatment: roughly 10-day PBMC culture with coronavirus spike peptide pools or control peptides (ViraFEST assay). No antigen has been assigned to these receptors. At the Johns Hopkins FTIC core, DNA taken from cultured CD4+ T cells was sequenced by way of the Oncomine TCR Beta short-read assay. MiXCR, applied by TCRdb to the PCR reads, yields one record per CDR3 protein. The sample records roughly 8,400 distinct CDR3 sequences, approximately 58% being singletons. The sample here was cultured CD4+ T cells from blood, taken after SARS-CoV-2 vaccination. Source of these receptors: a human donor with COVID-19.

The rearrangement uses TRBV2 and TRBJ1-5; TRBD1 is a possible D gene (6 bases). The CDR3 totals 15 residues. V was cut by 2 bases and J by 4 bases, with 12 bases left in between. Germline lookup yields CDR1 SNHLY and CDR2 FYNNEI. CDR3 amino acids: CASSELGTPNQPQHF. As DNA, the CDR3 is TGTGCCAGCAGTGAACTTGGGACACCAAATCAGCCCCAGCATTTT. Full variable domain (remainder filled in from reference TRBV2 and TRBJ1-5): EPEVTQTPSHQVTQMGQEVILRCVPISNHLYFYWYRQILGQKVEFLVSFYNNEISEKSEIFDDQFSVERPDGSNFTLKIRSTKLEDSAMYFCASSELGTPNQPQHFGDGTRLSIL.

A single count supports this clonotype. The chain recombines TRBV6-2 or TRBV6-3 with TRBJ2-2, with unresolved D. The CDR3 spans 13 residues. The V end was cut by 7 bases, the J end by 9 bases, with 15 bases between. Germline V lookup: CDR1 MNHEY, CDR2 SVGEGT. CDR3 DNA sequence: TGTGCCAGCACCCCGACACAGCGCAGGGAGCTGTTTTTT. Protein: CASTPTQRRELFF.

The CDR3 here is CATSIQRGASTDTQYF. The CDR3 DNA sequence: TGTGCCACCAGCATACAGCGGGGTGCTAGCACAGATACGCAGTATTTT. V and J are TRBV15 and TRBJ2-3, with 7 positions matching TRBD2. V lost 4 bases and J lost 0; bases outside the gene matches: 7. The CDR3 sequence is 16 residues long. Germline-derived CDR1 and CDR2 are LNHNV and YYDKDF (reference sequence).

The CDR3 region is CASSYSDLNTEAFF. The CDR3 region has the DNA TGTGCCAGCAGTTATTCGGACCTGAACACTGAAGCTTTCTTT. The V call is TRBV6-5, the J call TRBJ1-1; D not certain. The CDR3 covers 14 residues. V gave up 3 bases and J gave up 0 bases, with 8 bases separating them. CDR1 is MNHEY and CDR2 is SVGAGI in the germline V gene.

The sample holds one count of this clonotype. V and J are TRBV9 and TRBJ2-7; D may be TRBD1 (6 bases). The CDR3 contains 14 residues. The germline CDR1 and CDR2 sequences are SGDLS and YYNGEE. Trimming took 0 bases from V and 1 from J, leaving 8 bases between them. CDR3 region: CASSVEQGSYEQYF. For the CDR3, the DNA is TGTGCCAGCAGCGTAGAACAGGGATCCTACGAGCAGTACTTC. Together with reference TRBV9 and TRBJ2-7, the CDR3 gives the full variable domain: DSGVTQTPKHLITATGQRVTLRCSPRSGDLSVYWYQQSLDQGLQFLIQYYNGEERAKGNILERFSAQQFPDLHSELNLSSLELGDSALYFCASSVEQGSYEQYFGPGTRLTVT.

This chain links TRBV20-1 with TRBJ1-1, with 10 nucleotides matching TRBD1. CDR3 length equals 16 residues. The germline V gene encodes CDR1 DFQATT and CDR2 SNEGSKA (reference sequence). V was pared by 6 bases and J by 1 base, with 11 bases of the junction left unmatched. CDR3 sequence: CSAGPTGGGWNTEAFF. CDR3 nucleotides: TGCAGTGCAGGCCCGACAGGGGGCGGGTGGAACACTGAAGCTTTCTTT.

The chain has TRBV7-2 and TRBJ1-2; D gene uncertain. Germline CDR1 is SGHTA and CDR2 is FQGNSA. Trimming removed 1 base from V and 4 bases from J, with 10 bases in between. The CDR3 loop spans 14 amino acids. The CDR3 reads CASSLVADTYGYTF. The CDR3 bases are TGTGCCAGCAGCTTAGTAGCGGATACCTATGGCTACACCTTC.

The gene calls are TRBV20-1 and TRBJ1-2; 7 positions agree with TRBD1. With V trimmed by 0 bases and J by 6 bases, 7 bases remained unmatched. This CDR3 region has 14 residues. Germline V lookup: CDR1 DFQATT, CDR2 SNEGSKA (reference sequence). The CDR3 bases are TGCAGTGCTAGAGATTCGAGGGGGCCTCATGGCTACACCTTC. It is translated as CSARDSRGPHGYTF.

This clonotype occurred a few times. V gene TRBV9 combines with J gene TRBJ1-6; perhaps TRBD1 as D (5 bases). Germline CDR1 is SGDLS and CDR2 is YYNGEE. V lost 1 base to trimming and J lost 7 bases, with 18 bases between them. The CDR3 runs to 17 residues. The DNA of the CDR3 is TGTGCCAGCAGCGTATTACGAATGGGGGTCCTCAATTCACCCCTCCACTTT. Amino acids: CASSVLRMGVLNSPLHF.